Listed below are T cell receptor beta chains from one sample, sequenced in a study of blood T cell repertoires in COVID-19. Sequencing used immunoSEQ multiplex PCR; TCRdb keeps in-frame clones, though not all of them. Among roughly 89,000 clones, roughly 80% were seen once, and the ten largest hold around 15%. Source material: peripheral blood. The receptor set was obtained from a woman older than 75 with acute or convalescent COVID-19. CDR3s include the opening cysteine and the closing phenylalanine or tryptophan. D genes are given only for firm matches. Only part of the rows carry a size: once, few, many, or a class if the clone is expanded.

size: .; V: TRBV5-1; J: TRBJ1-1; D: TRBD1; CDR3: CASSATGGAGAEAFF; DNA: TGCGCCAGCAGCGCGACAGGGGGCGCAGGGGCTGAAGCTTTCTTT
size: .; V: TRBV27; J: TRBJ1-2; D: TRBD1; CDR3: CASSTGGGHQGGYTF; DNA: TGTGCCAGCAGTACCGGAGGGGGCCACCAGGGAGGCTACACCTTC
size: once; V: TRBV21-1; J: TRBJ2-3; D: .; CDR3: CASSATAGGAGTDTQYF; DNA: TGTGCCAGCAGCGCGACCGCAGGGGGCGCGGGCACAGATACGCAGTATTTT
size: .; V: TRBV28; J: TRBJ2-7; D: TRBD1; CDR3: CASSFATGVGYEQYF; DNA: TGTGCCAGCAGTTTTGCTACAGGGGTCGGCTACGAGCAGTACTTC
size: .; V: TRBV4-1; J: TRBJ1-4; D: .; CDR3: CASSQDLTGPNEKLFF; DNA: TGCGCCAGCAGCCAAGATCTGACAGGCCCAAATGAAAAACTGTTTTTT
size: .; V: TRBV19; J: TRBJ2-7; D: .; CDR3: CASSTQGGTSNEQYF; DNA: TGTGCCAGTAGTACCCAGGGCGGTACCTCAAACGAGCAGTACTTC
size: .; V: TRBV10-3; J: TRBJ1-1; D: TRBD1; CDR3: CAIRGGQGNTEAFF; DNA: TGTGCCATCAGGGGGGGACAGGGGAACACTGAAGCTTTCTTT
size: .; V: TRBV3-1/TRBV3-2; J: TRBJ2-1; D: .; CDR3: CASSQIGGSGPNEQFF; DNA: TGTGCCAGCAGCCAAATAGGCGGTTCAGGGCCCAATGAGCAGTTCTTC
size: .; V: TRBV23-1; J: TRBJ1-4; D: TRBD1; CDR3: CASSQSQGAREKLFF; DNA: TGCGCCAGCAGTCAATCTCAGGGGGCTCGTGAAAAACTGTTTTTT
size: .; V: TRBV7-9; J: TRBJ1-1; D: TRBD1; CDR3: CASSSQGGNTEAFF; DNA: TGTGCCAGCAGCTCGCAGGGGGGGAACACTGAAGCTTTCTTT
size: .; V: TRBV19; J: TRBJ1-1; D: .; CDR3: CASSPLATQNTEAFF; DNA: TGTGCCAGTAGCCCCCTCGCAACTCAGAACACTGAAGCTTTCTTT
size: few; V: TRBV27; J: TRBJ1-5; D: TRBD1; CDR3: CASSLTGHQPQHF; DNA: TGTGCCAGCAGCTTGACAGGGCATCAGCCCCAGCATTTT
size: .; V: TRBV9; J: TRBJ1-5; D: TRBD1; CDR3: CASSLSQTGGMNQPQHF; DNA: TGTGCCAGCAGCCTTTCTCAGACAGGGGGCATGAATCAGCCCCAGCATTTT
size: .; V: TRBV19; J: TRBJ1-2; D: TRBD1; CDR3: CASSSGQGDYGYTF; DNA: TGTGCCAGTAGCTCCGGACAGGGAGACTATGGCTACACCTTC
size: .; V: TRBV18; J: TRBJ1-2; D: .; CDR3: CASSPGLYGYTF; DNA: TGTGCCAGCTCACCAGGGCTATATGGCTACACCTTC
size: .; V: TRBV7-9; J: TRBJ1-5; D: .; CDR3: CASSPDGAAGRPQHF; DNA: TGTGCCAGCAGCCCGGACGGAGCGGCGGGGCGGCCCCAGCATTTT
size: once; V: TRBV11-3; J: TRBJ1-6; D: .; CDR3: CASSLVRGKTADSPLHF; DNA: TGTGCCAGCAGCTTAGTGCGGGGGAAGACTGCGGATTCACCCCTCCACTTT
size: .; V: TRBV9; J: TRBJ2-3; D: .; CDR3: CASSGRGHQLRDTQYF; DNA: TGTGCCAGCAGCGGGCGGGGCCACCAGCTTCGCGATACGCAGTATTTT
size: .; V: TRBV10-1; J: TRBJ2-1; D: TRBD1; CDR3: CASSSGQGTYNEQFF; DNA: TGCGCCAGCAGTTCGGGACAGGGAACCTACAATGAGCAGTTCTTC
size: .; V: TRBV9; J: TRBJ1-2; D: .; CDR3: CASSAAGFRGYTF; DNA: TGTGCCAGCAGCGCGGCAGGATTTCGTGGCTACACCTTC
size: .; V: TRBV7-9; J: TRBJ1-2; D: .; CDR3: CASSVVDSLYGYTF; DNA: TGTGCCAGCAGTGTTGTGGACAGCCTCTATGGCTACACCTTC
size: .; V: TRBV6-5; J: TRBJ2-7; D: .; CDR3: CASSYSAVYEQYF; DNA: TGTGCCAGCAGTTACTCGGCAGTCTACGAGCAGTACTTC
size: .; V: TRBV28; J: TRBJ1-2; D: TRBD1; CDR3: CASSSSGQGPAWGYTF; DNA: TGTGCCAGCAGTTCAAGCGGACAGGGCCCGGCCTGGGGCTACACCTTC
size: .; V: TRBV9; J: TRBJ1-3; D: .; CDR3: CASSGPPQRRGGSGNTIYF; DNA: TGTGCCAGCAGCGGCCCCCCCCAGAGACGGGGAGGGTCCGGAAACACCATATATTTT